The rows below give T cell receptor beta chains drawn from one sample of a study of high-grade serous ovarian cancer treatment subgroups. Produced via immunoSEQ multiplex PCR; TCRdb's table is partial and in-frame only. The sample lists over 4,500 clones, 60% to 85% occurring once. Sequencing was carried out using tumor tissue. Receptors originate from a human donor with high-grade serous ovarian cancer. Each CDR3 is given with its conserved first and last residue. D genes are given only for firm matches. Expanded clones are given a class, and other clones once, few, many or no size at all.

TRBV4-2	TRBJ2-1	TRBD2	-	TGTGCCAGCAGCCAAGAGGGTAGCGGGGGGGCAAATGAGCAGTTCTTC	CASSQEGSGGANEQFF
TRBV14	TRBJ2-5	TRBD2	few	TGTGCCAGCAGCCATAGTAGCGGGCAGATGTACCCCCGGGAGACCCAGTACTTC	CASSHSSGQMYPRETQYF
TRBV19	TRBJ1-1	-	-	TGTGCCAGTAGTAGACAGCCAAACACTGAAGCTTTCTTT	CASSRQPNTEAFF
TRBV27	TRBJ1-6	-	-	TGTGCCAGCCACGGTGGGGGGGCGAGCTCCTATAATTCACCCCTCCACTTT	CASHGGGASSYNSPLHF
TRBV10-3	TRBJ1-6	-	-	TGTGCCATCATGGGGGGGATGAATTCACCCCTCCACTTT	CAIMGGMNSPLHF
TRBV28	TRBJ1-5	-	-	TGTGCCAGCAGTTTGGACAATCAGCCCCAGCATTTT	CASSLDNQPQHF
TRBV19	TRBJ1-5	TRBD1	-	TGTGCCAGCCATGGACGAAAGGGACAGGGGGTCAATCAGCCCCAGCATTTT	CASHGRKGQGVNQPQHF
TRBV6-5	TRBJ1-2	-	-	TGTGCCAGCACCGGCCAGGGGCCAAACTATGGCTACACCTTC	CASTGQGPNYGYTF
TRBV6-5	TRBJ1-2	TRBD1	-	TGTGCCAGCAGTCGTCATCAGCGGGACAGCTATGGCTACACCTTC	CASSRHQRDSYGYTF
TRBV7-8	TRBJ2-1	TRBD2	-	TGTGCCAGCAGTCAAGATGATAGCGGGGGGATTACCTACAATGAGCAGTTCTTC	CASSQDDSGGITYNEQFF
TRBV5-1	TRBJ2-3	-	-	TGCGCCAGCAGCCCCCCCACCCTTAGCACAGATACGCAGTATTTT	CASSPPTLSTDTQYF
TRBV15	TRBJ1-6	TRBD1	once	TGTGCCACCAGCAGAGCTGTGGGACAGGGCGGGCGCTCCTATAATTCACCCCTCCACTTT	CATSRAVGQGGRSYNSPLHF
TRBV4-1	TRBJ2-1	TRBD1	-	TGCGCCAGCAGCCAAGATCGGGACAGGGGGATCAATGAGCAGTTCTTC	CASSQDRDRGINEQFF
TRBV6-5	TRBJ2-7	TRBD2	-	TGTGCCAGCAGGCCGGCGGGAGGAATTGACGAGCAGTACTTC	CASRPAGGIDEQYF
TRBV10-2	TRBJ2-5	-	-	TGCGCCAGCAGTGAGTCGTCTGCTAAGTACTTC	CASSESSAKYF
TRBV4-1	TRBJ1-6	-	-	TGCGCCAGCAGCCAAGAAGGGGGAGGAAACAATTCACCCCTCCACTTT	CASSQEGGGNNSPLHF
TRBV6-1	TRBJ1-1	-	-	TGTGCCAGCAGTTGGACAGCGGGAGTTACTGAAGCTTTCTTT	CASSWTAGVTEAFF
TRBV5-6	TRBJ1-1	-	-	TGTGCCAGCAGCCCCGAGACAGGCATCGGAATGAACACTGAAGCTTTCTTT	CASSPETGIGMNTEAFF
TRBV27	TRBJ2-7	TRBD1	-	TGTGCCAGCAGTTTACCGGGACAGGGGCTCTACGAGCAGTACTTC	CASSLPGQGLYEQYF
TRBV2	TRBJ1-1	TRBD1	-	TGTGCCAGCAGCGCGGACAGGGCTTCCACTGAAGCTTTCTTT	CASSADRASTEAFF
TRBV6-5	TRBJ1-1	-	-	TGTGCCAGCAGTTACCAGCAGGGCCACATGAACACTGAAGCTTTCTTT	CASSYQQGHMNTEAFF
TRBV25-1	TRBJ1-1	-	-	TGTGCCAGCAGTATGGGACCGTTCGGGAACACTGAAGCTTTCTTT	CASSMGPFGNTEAFF
TRBV5-8	TRBJ1-1	TRBD1	-	TGTGCCAGCAGCTCAAGGACAGGGGGCATCGGGGCTTTCTTT	CASSSRTGGIGAFF
TRBV14	TRBJ2-7	-	-	TGTGCCAGCAGCCAAGACCCTTGGACGGTACACTACGAGCAGTACTTC	CASSQDPWTVHYEQYF
TRBV5-1	TRBJ1-5	-	-	TGCGCCAGCAGCTTAGGGGCCCGGCAGCCCCAGCATTTT	CASSLGARQPQHF
TRBV30	TRBJ2-7	-	-	TGTGCCTGGATTCAGGGGGGCAGCTCCTACGAGCAGTACTTC	CAWIQGGSSYEQYF
TRBV2	TRBJ2-7	-	-	TGTGCCAGCCTCGCACAGGGTTACAACGAGCAGTACTTC	CASLAQGYNEQYF
TRBV5-1	TRBJ1-1	-	-	TGCGCCAGCAGCTTGACCGGGAGGGACACTGAAGCTTTCTTT	CASSLTGRDTEAFF
TRBV5-4	TRBJ1-4	-	few	TGTGCCAGCAGCAAAGGGGACGGTGAAAAACTGTTTTTT	CASSKGDGEKLFF
TRBV6-4	TRBJ2-1	TRBD2	-	TGTGCCAGCAGTGGTAGCGGGGGAAATTACAATGAGCAGTTCTTC	CASSGSGGNYNEQFF
TRBV4-3	TRBJ1-4	-	-	TGCGCCAGCAGCCAAGTCAGCGGTGCCGAAAAACTGTTTTTT	CASSQVSGAEKLFF
TRBV5-4	TRBJ1-3	-	-	TGTGCCAGCAGCGGCTCGGGGCCGCTTGGAAACACCATATATTTT	CASSGSGPLGNTIYF
TRBV7-9	TRBJ1-2	-	-	TGTGCCAGCGTAGGGCGGGTAGGAAACTACACCTTC	CASVGRVGNYTF
TRBV7-2	TRBJ1-2	TRBD1	-	TGTGCCAGCAGCCTACAGAACAGGGGGCTCTATGGCTACACCTTC	CASSLQNRGLYGYTF
TRBV19	TRBJ1-3	-	-	TGTGCCAGTAGCAAGATCCGAGACGGCGGGAACACCATATATTTT	CASSKIRDGGNTIYF